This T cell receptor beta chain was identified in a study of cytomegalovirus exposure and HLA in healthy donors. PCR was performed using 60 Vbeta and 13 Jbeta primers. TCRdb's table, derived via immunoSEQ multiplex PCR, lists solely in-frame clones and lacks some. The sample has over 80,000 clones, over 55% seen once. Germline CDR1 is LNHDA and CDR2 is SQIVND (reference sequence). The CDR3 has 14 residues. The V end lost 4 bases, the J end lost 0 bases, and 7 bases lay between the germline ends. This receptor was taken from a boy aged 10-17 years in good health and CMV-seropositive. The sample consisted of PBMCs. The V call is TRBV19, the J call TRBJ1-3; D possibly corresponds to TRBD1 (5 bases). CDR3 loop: CASSTGSSGNTIYF. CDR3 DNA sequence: TGTGCCAGTAGTACAGGGTCCTCTGGAAACACCATATATTTT.